This paragraph reports one T cell receptor (beta chain). Its antigen is still unknown. Roughly 10 milliliters of peripheral blood were drawn from each donor into EDTA-treated tubes. The sample is drawn from a study of blood T cells in healthy people across ages. CDR3 length equals 14 residues. Germline loops: CDR1 SGDLS, CDR2 YYNGEE. Sample-barcoded 5' priming and a J-beta primer mix drove a second PCR of about 6 to 11 cycles. TCRdb recomputed calls from the 5' RACE reads with MiXCR, one row per CDR3 protein. The top ten hold 7.9% of the sample, which has 1.2 million to 1.5 million distinct CDR3 sequences, 42% seen once. Study conclusions and caveats: The study lacked donor CMV status, which possibly confounded expanded clonotype changes. More naive CD4+ cells and higher diversity marked long-lived donors relative to aged donors.

This sequence originates from a woman aged 18-35 years in good health. Source material: blood. The V call is TRBV9, the J call TRBJ2-5, with 8 bases fitting TRBD1. The last part of the DNA fits TRBJ2-7 better; the J call may be wrong. This CDR3 reads CASSVSPGGDEQYF. The CDR3 coding sequence is TGTGCCAGCAGCGTATCCCCAGGGGGCGACGAGCAGTACTTC.